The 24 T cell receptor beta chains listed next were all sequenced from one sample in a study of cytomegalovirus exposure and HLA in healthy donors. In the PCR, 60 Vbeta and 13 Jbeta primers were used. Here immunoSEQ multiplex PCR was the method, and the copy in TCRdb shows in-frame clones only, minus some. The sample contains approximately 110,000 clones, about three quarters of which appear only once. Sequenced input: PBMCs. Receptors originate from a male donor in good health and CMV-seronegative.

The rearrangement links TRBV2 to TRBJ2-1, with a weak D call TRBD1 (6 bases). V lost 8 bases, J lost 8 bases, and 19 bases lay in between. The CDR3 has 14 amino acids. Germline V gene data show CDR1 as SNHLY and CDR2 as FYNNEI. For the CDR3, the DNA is TGTGCCAGCCTCACCTACCAGGGGACGTATGAGCAGTTCTTC. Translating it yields CASLTYQGTYEQFF.

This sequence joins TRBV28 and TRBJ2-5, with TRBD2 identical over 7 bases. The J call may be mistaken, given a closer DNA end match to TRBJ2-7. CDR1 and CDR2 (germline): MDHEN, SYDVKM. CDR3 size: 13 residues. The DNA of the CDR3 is TGTGCCAGCAGCCCGCGGGGGTCCTACGAGCAGTACTTC. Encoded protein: CASSPRGSYEQYF.

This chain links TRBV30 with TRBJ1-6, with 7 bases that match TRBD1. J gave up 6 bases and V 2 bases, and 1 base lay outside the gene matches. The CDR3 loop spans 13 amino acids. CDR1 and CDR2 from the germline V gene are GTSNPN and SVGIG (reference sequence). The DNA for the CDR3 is TGTGCCTGGAGTCAGGGGGTTAATTCACCCCTCCACTTT. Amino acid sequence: CAWSQGVNSPLHF.

CDR3 sequence (DNA): TGTGCCAGCAAAGACCGGGGAGGGGGAGGCCTATCCTTCTACGAGCAGTACTTC. Protein product: CASKDRGGGGLSFYEQYF. The rearrangement links TRBV21-1 to TRBJ2-7; no DNA check was done on the table's D call, TRBD2. TRBV21-1 is a pseudogene locus. The CDR3 totals 18 residues.

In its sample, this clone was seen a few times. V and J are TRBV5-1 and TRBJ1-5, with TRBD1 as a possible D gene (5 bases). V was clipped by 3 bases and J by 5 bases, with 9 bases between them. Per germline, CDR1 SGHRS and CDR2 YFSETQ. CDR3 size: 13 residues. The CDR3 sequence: CASSSWGDQPQHF. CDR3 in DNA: TGCGCCAGCAGCTCATGGGGGGATCAGCCCCAGCATTTT. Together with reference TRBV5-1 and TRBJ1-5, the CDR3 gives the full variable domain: KAGVTQTPRYLIKTRGQQVTLSCSPISGHRSVSWYQQTPGQGLQFLFEYFSETQRNKGNFPGRFSGRQFSNSRSEMNVSTLELGDSALYLCASSSWGDQPQHFGDGTRLSIL.

The CDR3 spells CASSQETASNTEAFF. DNA for the CDR3: TGTGCCAGCAGCCAAGAAACAGCTTCTAACACTGAAGCTTTCTTT. The chain carries TRBV4-2 and TRBJ1-1, with D hard to call. In germline, CDR1 is LGHNA, CDR2 YNFKEQ. The ends were cut back, 0 bases at V and 2 bases at J, with 10 bases in the middle. The CDR3 is made up of 15 amino acids.

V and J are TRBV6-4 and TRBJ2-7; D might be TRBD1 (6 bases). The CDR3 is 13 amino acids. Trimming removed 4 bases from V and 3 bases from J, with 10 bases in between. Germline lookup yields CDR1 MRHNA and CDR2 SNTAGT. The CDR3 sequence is CASSGQDGYEQYF. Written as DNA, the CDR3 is TGTGCCAGCAGTGGACAGGACGGCTACGAGCAGTACTTC.

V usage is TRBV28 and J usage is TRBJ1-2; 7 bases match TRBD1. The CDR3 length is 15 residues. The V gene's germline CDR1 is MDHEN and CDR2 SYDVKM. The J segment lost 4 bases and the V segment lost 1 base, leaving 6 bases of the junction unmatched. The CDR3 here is CASSLYSGQRYGYTF. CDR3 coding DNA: TGTGCCAGCAGTTTATACTCGGGACAGCGCTATGGCTACACCTTC.

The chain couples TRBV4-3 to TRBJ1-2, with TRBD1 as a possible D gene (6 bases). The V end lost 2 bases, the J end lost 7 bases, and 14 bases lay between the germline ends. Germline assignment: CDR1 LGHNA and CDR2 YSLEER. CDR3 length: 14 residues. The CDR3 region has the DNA TGCGCCAGCAGCCAACGAACAGGGTACGGTGGCTACACCTTC. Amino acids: CASSQRTGYGGYTF.

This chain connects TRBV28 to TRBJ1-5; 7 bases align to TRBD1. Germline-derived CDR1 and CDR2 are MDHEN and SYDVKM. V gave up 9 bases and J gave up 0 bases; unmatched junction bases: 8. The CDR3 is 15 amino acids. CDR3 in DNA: TGTGCCAGTTTACAGGGGTCCTATAGCAATCAGCCCCAGCATTTT. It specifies CASLQGSYSNQPQHF.

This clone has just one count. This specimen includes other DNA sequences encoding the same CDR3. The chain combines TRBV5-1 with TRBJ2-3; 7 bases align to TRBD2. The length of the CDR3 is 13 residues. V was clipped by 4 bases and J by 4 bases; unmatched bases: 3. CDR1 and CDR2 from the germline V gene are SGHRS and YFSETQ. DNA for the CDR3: TGCGCCAGCAGCCCCGGGGGGTCAGATACGCAGTATTTT. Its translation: CASSPGGSDTQYF.

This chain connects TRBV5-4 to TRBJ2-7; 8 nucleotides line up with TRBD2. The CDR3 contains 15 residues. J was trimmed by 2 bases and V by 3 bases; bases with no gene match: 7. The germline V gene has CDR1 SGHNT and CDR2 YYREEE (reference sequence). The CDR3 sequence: CASSSLTSGTYEQYF. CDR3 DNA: TGTGCCAGCAGCTCTCTTACTAGCGGCACCTACGAGCAGTACTTC.

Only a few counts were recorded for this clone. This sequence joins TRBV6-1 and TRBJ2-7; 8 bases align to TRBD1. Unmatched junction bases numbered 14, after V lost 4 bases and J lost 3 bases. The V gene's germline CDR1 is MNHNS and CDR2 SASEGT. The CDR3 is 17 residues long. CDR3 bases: TGTGCCAGCAGTGTCCTCGTAGGGCAGGGGGCGATCTACGAGCAGTACTTC. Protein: CASSVLVGQGAIYEQYF.

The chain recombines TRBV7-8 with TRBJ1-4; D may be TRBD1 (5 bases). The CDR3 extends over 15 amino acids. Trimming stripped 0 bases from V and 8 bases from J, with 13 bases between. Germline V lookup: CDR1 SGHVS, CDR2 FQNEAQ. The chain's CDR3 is CASSLAGTAVEKLFF. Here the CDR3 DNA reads TGTGCCAGCAGCTTAGCCGGGACTGCCGTCGAAAAACTGTTTTTT.

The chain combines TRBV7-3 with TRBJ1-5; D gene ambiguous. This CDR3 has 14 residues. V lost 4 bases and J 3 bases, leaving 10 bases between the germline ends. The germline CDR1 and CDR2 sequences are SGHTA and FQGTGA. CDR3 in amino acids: CASSSGGINQPQHF. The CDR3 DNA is TGTGCCAGCAGCTCCGGAGGCATCAATCAGCCCCAGCATTTT. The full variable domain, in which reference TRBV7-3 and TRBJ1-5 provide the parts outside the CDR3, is GAGVSQTPSNKVTEKGKYVELRCDPISGHTALYWYRQSLGQGPEFLIYFQGTGAADDSGLPNDRFFAVRPEGSVSTLKIQRTERGDSAVYLCASSSGGINQPQHFGDGTRLSIL.

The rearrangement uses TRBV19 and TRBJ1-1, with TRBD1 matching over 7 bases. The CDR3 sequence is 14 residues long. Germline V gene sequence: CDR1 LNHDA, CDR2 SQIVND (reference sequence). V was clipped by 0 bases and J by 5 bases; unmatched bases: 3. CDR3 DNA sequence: TGTGCCAGTAGTATAGAACCAGGGGGGACTGAAGCTTTCTTT. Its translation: CASSIEPGGTEAFF.

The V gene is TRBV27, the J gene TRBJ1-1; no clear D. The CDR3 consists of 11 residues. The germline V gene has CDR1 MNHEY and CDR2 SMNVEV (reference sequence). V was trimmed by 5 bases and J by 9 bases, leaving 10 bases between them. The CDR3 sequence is CASSTSSKAFF. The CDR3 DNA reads TGTGCCAGCAGTACGAGTAGTAAAGCTTTCTTT.

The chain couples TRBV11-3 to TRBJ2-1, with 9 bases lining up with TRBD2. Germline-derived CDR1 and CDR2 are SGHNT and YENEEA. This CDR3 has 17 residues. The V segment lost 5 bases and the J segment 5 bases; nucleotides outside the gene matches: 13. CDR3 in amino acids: CASSPLPEREEDNEQFF. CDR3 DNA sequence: TGTGCCAGCAGCCCCCTCCCGGAGCGGGAGGAGGACAATGAGCAGTTCTTC.

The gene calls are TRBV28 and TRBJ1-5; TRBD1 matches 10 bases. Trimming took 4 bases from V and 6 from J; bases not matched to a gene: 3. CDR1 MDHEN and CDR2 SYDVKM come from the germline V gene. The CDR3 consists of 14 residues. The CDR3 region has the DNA TGTGCCAGCAGTTCCGGGACAGGGGTTCAGCCCCAGCATTTT. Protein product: CASSSGTGVQPQHF. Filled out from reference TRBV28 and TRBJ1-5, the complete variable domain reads DVKVTQSSRYLVKRTGEKVFLECVQDMDHENMFWYRQDPGLGLRLIYFSYDVKMKEKGDIPEGYSVSREKKERFSLILESASTNQTSMYLCASSSGTGVQPQHFGDGTRLSIL.

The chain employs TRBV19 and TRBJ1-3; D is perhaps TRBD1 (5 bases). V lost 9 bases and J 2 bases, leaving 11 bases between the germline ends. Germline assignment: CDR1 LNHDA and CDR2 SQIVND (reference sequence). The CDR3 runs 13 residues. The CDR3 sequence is CASKGNTGNTIYF. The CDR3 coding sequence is TGTGCCAGCAAGGGGAACACTGGAAACACCATATATTTT.

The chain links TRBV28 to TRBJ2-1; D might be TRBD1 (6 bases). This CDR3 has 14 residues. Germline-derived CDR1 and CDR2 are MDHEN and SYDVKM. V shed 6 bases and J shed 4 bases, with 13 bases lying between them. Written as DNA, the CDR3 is TGTGCCAGCAGACAGAGGACAGCTTACAATGAGCAGTTCTTC. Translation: CASRQRTAYNEQFF. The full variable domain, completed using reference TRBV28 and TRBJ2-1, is DVKVTQSSRYLVKRTGEKVFLECVQDMDHENMFWYRQDPGLGLRLIYFSYDVKMKEKGDIPEGYSVSREKKERFSLILESASTNQTSMYLCASRQRTAYNEQFFGPGTRLTVL.

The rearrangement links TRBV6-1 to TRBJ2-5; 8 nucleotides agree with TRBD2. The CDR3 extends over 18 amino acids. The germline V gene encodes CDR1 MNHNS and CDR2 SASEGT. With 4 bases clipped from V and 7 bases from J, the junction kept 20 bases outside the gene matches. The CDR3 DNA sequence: TGTGCCAGCAGTGCCACGGCTAATTCGGGAGGGCCGCATGGGACCCAGTACTTC. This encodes CASSATANSGGPHGTQYF.

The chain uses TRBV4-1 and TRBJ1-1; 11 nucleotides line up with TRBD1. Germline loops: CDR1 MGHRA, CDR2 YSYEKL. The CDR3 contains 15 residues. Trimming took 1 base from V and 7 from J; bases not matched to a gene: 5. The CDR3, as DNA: TGCGCCAGCAGCCAAGGGGGGACAGGGGGAGTTGAAGCTTTCTTT. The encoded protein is CASSQGGTGGVEAFF.

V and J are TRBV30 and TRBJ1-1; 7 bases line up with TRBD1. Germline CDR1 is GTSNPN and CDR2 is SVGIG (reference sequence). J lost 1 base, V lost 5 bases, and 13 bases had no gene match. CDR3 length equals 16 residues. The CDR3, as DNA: TGTGCCTGGGGTAACTTCTTCCGGACAGGGAACACTGAAGCTTTCTTT. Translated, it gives CAWGNFFRTGNTEAFF.